Below are 25 T cell receptor beta chains sequenced from a single sample in a study of cytomegalovirus exposure and HLA in healthy donors. Amplification used 60 Vbeta primers and 13 Jbeta primers. Sequencing used immunoSEQ multiplex PCR; TCRdb keeps in-frame clones, though not all of them. The data contain 100,000 to 120,000 clones, more than 80% of them seen just once; the ten biggest clones take up 5% to 6.5%. Sequenced input: PBMCs. Receptor source: a young man in good health and CMV-seronegative.

The J gene is TRBJ1-5, the V gene TRBV19; 9 bases align to TRBD1. Germline CDR1 is LNHDA and CDR2 is SQIVND (reference sequence). This CDR3 has 14 residues. V shed 5 bases and J 6 bases; nucleotides not matched to a gene: 5. CDR3 amino acids: CASSWTGEGQPQHF. CDR3 in DNA: TGTGCCAGTAGTTGGACAGGGGAGGGTCAGCCCCAGCATTTT.

The chain combines TRBV9 with TRBJ2-2; 9 bases agree with TRBD1. CDR1 is SGDLS, CDR2 YYNGEE, per germline. V dropped 0 bases and J dropped 4; count of bases not matched to a gene: 1. The CDR3 covers 15 residues. CDR3 residues: CASSVETGGTGELFF. The CDR3 DNA reads TGTGCCAGCAGCGTAGAGACAGGGGGCACCGGGGAGCTGTTTTTT.

The chain joins TRBV19 to TRBJ2-7, with a possible D match to TRBD2 (7 bases). The CDR3 covers 13 residues. Germline lookup yields CDR1 LNHDA and CDR2 SQIVND (reference sequence). V lost 7 bases to trimming and J lost 7 bases, with 17 bases between them. The CDR3: CASKGGDREEQYF. The CDR3 DNA reads TGTGCCAGTAAAGGGGGGGACCGAGAGGAGCAGTACTTC. The whole variable domain, filled in from reference TRBV19 and TRBJ2-7, reads DGGITQSPKYLFRKEGQNVTLSCEQNLNHDAMYWYRQDPGQGLRLIYYSQIVNDFQKGDIAEGYSVSREKKESFPLTVTSAQKNPTAFYLCASKGGDREEQYFGPGTRLTVT.

V usage is TRBV7-9 and J usage is TRBJ1-1; the match to TRBD1 covers 7 bases. The V segment lost 5 bases and the J segment 5 bases; nucleotides outside the gene matches: 11. The CDR3 runs to 15 residues. From germline, CDR1 is SEHNR and CDR2 FQNEAQ (reference sequence). The CDR3 spells CASSPPRDRGTEAFF. The CDR3 region has the DNA TGTGCCAGCAGCCCACCCAGGGACAGAGGGACTGAAGCTTTCTTT.

V usage is TRBV5-1 and J usage is TRBJ2-5, with 8 bases aligning to TRBD2. The CDR3 contains 14 residues. The germline V gene has CDR1 SGHRS and CDR2 YFSETQ. The junction had 3 bases not matched to a gene; V was cut back by 4 bases and J by 1 base. CDR3 residues: CASSPGGGQETQYF. CDR3 DNA: TGCGCCAGCAGCCCCGGGGGGGGCCAAGAGACCCAGTACTTC.

The chain links TRBV7-6 to TRBJ2-1; the match to TRBD2 covers 10 bases. CDR1 and CDR2 (germline): SGHVS, FNYEAQ. The CDR3 extends over 15 amino acids. With V trimmed by 0 bases and J by 8 bases, 4 bases remained unmatched. The CDR3 sequence: CASSLAAGGPDEQFF. Written as DNA, the CDR3 is TGTGCCAGCAGCTTAGCAGCGGGAGGGCCGGATGAGCAGTTCTTC.

V is TRBV28 and J is TRBJ2-2; 9 positions match TRBD2. This CDR3 has 15 residues. The V and J ends lost 6 bases and 3 bases, in that order; junction bases with no gene match: 5. CDR1 and CDR2 from the germline V gene are MDHEN and SYDVKM. CDR3 residues: CASRILAGYTGELFF. The CDR3, as DNA: TGTGCCAGCAGGATACTAGCGGGCTACACCGGGGAGCTGTTTTTT.

The genes are TRBV4-3 and TRBJ2-5, with 12 bases that match TRBD2. CDR3 length: 15 residues. The ends lost 7 bases at V and 5 bases at J; junction bases unmatched: 8. Germline V CDR1 and CDR2: LGHNA, YSLEER. CDR3 in DNA: TGCGCCAGCACCCAGGGACTAGCGGGTGGTGAGACCCAGTACTTC. Protein: CASTQGLAGGETQYF.

The CDR3 spells CASSFSGQGGEQYF. The CDR3 DNA reads TGTGCCAGCAGCTTTTCCGGACAGGGAGGCGAGCAGTACTTC. The genes are TRBV7-9 and TRBJ2-7; 8 bases align to TRBD1. The germline V gene has CDR1 SEHNR and CDR2 FQNEAQ (reference sequence). J was trimmed by 6 bases and V by 3 bases; bases with no gene match: 7. CDR3 length equals 14 residues.

The chain uses TRBV7-2 and TRBJ1-1; tentatively, D is TRBD1 (6 bases). V was pared by 3 bases and J by 5 bases, with 16 bases between. The CDR3 runs 15 residues. The germline gives CDR1 SGHTA, CDR2 FQGNSA. CDR3 region: CASSLDPGQRTEAFF. DNA for the CDR3: TGTGCCAGCAGCTTGGACCCGGGACAAAGAACTGAAGCTTTCTTT.

V and J are TRBV11-3 and TRBJ2-7; 13 bases line up with TRBD2. Germline V gene lookup returns CDR1 SGHNT and CDR2 YENEEA. Trimming removed 3 bases from V and 1 base from J; junction bases left unmatched: 0. The CDR3 length is 15 residues. CDR3 region: CASSLGLAGSYEQYF. The CDR3 nucleotides are TGTGCCAGCAGCTTGGGACTAGCGGGATCCTACGAGCAGTACTTC. Full variable domain (missing parts from reference TRBV11-3 and TRBJ2-7): EAGVVQSPRYKIIEKKQPVAFWCNPISGHNTLYWYLQNLGQGPELLIRYENEEAVDDSQLPKDRFSAERLKGVDSTLKIQPAELGDSAVYLCASSLGLAGSYEQYFGPGTRLTVT.

As concerns this clone: The identical CDR3 is also encoded by other nucleotide sequences in the sample. The CDR3 DNA reads TGCGCCAGCAGCTTAGACCGGGGGAACACCGGGGAGCTGTTTTTT. It is translated as CASSLDRGNTGELFF. This chain uses TRBV5-1 with TRBJ2-2; D is perhaps TRBD2 (5 bases). Trimming removed 2 bases at V and 1 base at J, with 9 bases between. The germline CDR1 and CDR2 sequences are SGHRS and YFSETQ. The CDR3 totals 15 residues.

This chain connects TRBV28 to TRBJ2-6; D is uncertain. Germline CDR1 and CDR2: MDHEN and SYDVKM. This CDR3 contains 17 residues. Trimming took 5 bases from V and 0 from J, leaving 14 bases between them. In DNA, the CDR3 is TGTGCCAGCAGTCTTATTTCGTCAGTCTCTGGGGCCAACGTCCTGACTTTC. Translating it yields CASSLISSVSGANVLTF.

The V gene is TRBV7-8, the J gene TRBJ2-7; D remains ambiguous. Trimming pared 7 bases from V and 0 bases from J, leaving 7 bases between. The CDR3 is 12 residues long. Germline V gives CDR1 SGHVS, CDR2 FQNEAQ. The CDR3 spells CASNIGSYEQYF. The CDR3 DNA follows: TGTGCCAGCAACATTGGCTCCTACGAGCAGTACTTC.

V and J are TRBV28 and TRBJ1-1; 7 bases agree with TRBD1. In germline, CDR1 is MDHEN, CDR2 SYDVKM. Trimming at V came to 5 bases and at J to 0 bases, leaving 6 bases not matched to a gene. The CDR3 spans 15 residues. The CDR3 coding sequence is TGTGCCAGCAGTCCACGGACAGGTCTGAACACTGAAGCTTTCTTT. Its protein is CASSPRTGLNTEAFF.

The chain joins TRBV29-1 to TRBJ2-1; 8 bases are shared with TRBD2. Germline loops: CDR1 SQVTM, CDR2 ANQGSEA. V was pared by 5 bases and J by 7 bases, with 10 bases of the junction left unmatched. The CDR3 runs 14 residues. The CDR3 bases are TGCAGCGTTCGTAAGCGGGAGTTGCGTAATGAGCAGTTCTTC. It specifies CSVRKRELRNEQFF.

The CDR3 loop is CASSSLPGQINTGELFF. CDR3 nucleotide sequence: TGTGCCAGTAGCTCCCTCCCCGGACAGATCAACACCGGGGAGCTGTTTTTT. The V gene is TRBV19, the J gene TRBJ2-2; maybe TRBD1 (6 bases). CDR1 and CDR2 from the germline V gene are LNHDA and SQIVND (reference sequence). This CDR3 is built from 17 residues. Trimming left V 6 bases short and J 2 bases short, with 19 bases between. Looking up the rest from reference TRBV19 and TRBJ2-2 gives the full variable domain: DGGITQSPKYLFRKEGQNVTLSCEQNLNHDAMYWYRQDPGQGLRLIYYSQIVNDFQKGDIAEGYSVSREKKESFPLTVTSAQKNPTAFYLCASSSLPGQINTGELFFGEGSRLTVL.

This chain connects TRBV7-6 to TRBJ2-1; 7 bases agree with TRBD2. The CDR3 contains 13 residues. V shed 3 bases, J shed 4 bases, and the junction held 0 bases outside the gene matches. Germline CDR1 SGHVS, CDR2 FNYEAQ. The CDR3 loop reads CASSFSGYNEQFF. The CDR3, as DNA: TGTGCCAGCAGCTTTAGCGGGTACAATGAGCAGTTCTTC. Based on the CDR3 plus reference TRBV7-6 and TRBJ2-1, the full variable domain is GAGVSQSPRYKVTKRGQDVALRCDPISGHVSLYWYRQALGQGPEFLTYFNYEAQQDKSGLPNDRFSAERPEGSISTLTIQRTEQRDSAMYRCASSFSGYNEQFFGPGTRLTVL.

V and J are TRBV2 and TRBJ2-1; 8 bases are shared with TRBD2. In germline, CDR1 is SNHLY, CDR2 FYNNEI. The junction had 10 bases not matched to a gene; V was cut back by 5 bases and J by 4 bases. The CDR3 consists of 16 residues. DNA for the CDR3: TGTGCCAGCAGTCGGGGGGGGACTCCCATGTACAATGAGCAGTTCTTC. It is translated as CASSRGGTPMYNEQFF.

The J gene is TRBJ2-3, the V gene TRBV19, with 12 bases identical to TRBD2. Germline trimming cut 5 bases from V and 4 bases from J; bases unmatched to any gene: 7. The CDR3 contains 16 residues. Germline V gives CDR1 LNHDA, CDR2 SQIVND (reference sequence). The DNA for the CDR3 is TGTGCCAGTAGTCTCGGACTAGCGGGAATCTCAGATACGCAGTATTTT. Translation: CASSLGLAGISDTQYF.

This clone showed up just a few times. The chain couples TRBV7-2 to TRBJ1-5, with D perhaps TRBD1 (5 bases). The length of the CDR3 is 17 residues. Germline assignment: CDR1 SGHTA and CDR2 FQGNSA. V shed 11 bases and J shed 0 bases, with 23 bases lying between them. In DNA, the CDR3 is TGTGCCTCTACCCCGCTGCCGACAGTCTATAGCAATCAGCCCCAGCATTTT. This sequence encodes CASTPLPTVYSNQPQHF. The variable domain in full, completed from reference TRBV7-2 and TRBJ1-5, reads GAGVSQSPSNKVTEKGKDVELRCDPISGHTALYWYRQSLGQGLEFLIYFQGNSAPDKSGLPSDRFSAERTGGSVSTLTIQRTQQEDSAVYLCASTPLPTVYSNQPQHFGDGTRLSIL.

The rearrangement links TRBV11-3 to TRBJ2-7; TRBD2 agrees at 7 bases. This CDR3 is built from 15 residues. Germline loops: CDR1 SGHNT, CDR2 YENEEA. Trimming took 5 bases from V and 7 from J; bases not matched to a gene: 14. The CDR3 here is CASSLSGDSDREQYF. CDR3 sequence (DNA): TGTGCCAGCAGCCTGAGCGGGGACTCAGACCGAGAGCAGTACTTC.

This clone has a handful of counts. V usage is TRBV13 and J usage is TRBJ1-2; tentatively, D is TRBD1 (5 bases). The CDR3 spans 15 residues. The germline V and J ends were trimmed by 2 bases and 2 bases, with 12 bases remaining between them. Germline V gene data show CDR1 as PRHDT and CDR2 as FYEKMQ (reference sequence). In DNA form, the CDR3 reads TGTGCCAGCAGCTTACTTCAGGGCAGCAACTATGGCTACACCTTC. It translates to CASSLLQGSNYGYTF.

The V and J genes are TRBV20-1 and TRBJ2-3, with D unresolved. Between the trimmed V and J ends, which lost 0 bases and 10 bases, there was a span of 8 bases. Germline CDR1 is DFQATT and CDR2 is SNEGSKA (reference sequence). There are 11 residues in the CDR3. In DNA, the CDR3 is TGCAGTGCTAGAGACTACTACGCGCAGTATTTT. This sequence encodes CSARDYYAQYF.

The J gene is TRBJ1-2, the V gene TRBV27; no clear D gene. With 6 bases removed from V and 8 bases from J, the gap between germline ends came to 16 bases. In germline, CDR1 is MNHEY, CDR2 SMNVEV (reference sequence). This CDR3 contains 13 residues. The CDR3 DNA reads as TGTGCCAGCAGCCCGGTCTCCTCCGGGGGCTACACCTTC. Its translation: CASSPVSSGGYTF.